This T cell receptor beta chain was found in a study of cytomegalovirus exposure and HLA in healthy donors. Notes on the study in general: Associated with cytomegalovirus, according to the listing, were around 170 TCR beta chains.

Notes on this clone: The antigen is undetermined.

The PCR ran on 60 Vbeta and 13 Jbeta primers. Repertoires were generated with immunoSEQ multiplex PCR, while TCRdb's copy carries only in-frame clones and drops some. Of some 140,000 clones in the sample, roughly 80% were seen once. The ends were cut back, 1 base at V and 3 bases at J, with 13 bases in the middle. There are 15 residues in the CDR3. The germline CDR1 and CDR2 sequences are GTSNPN and SVGIG (reference sequence). The sample was PBMCs. The TCR comes from a man aged 18 to 35 in good health and CMV-seronegative. This chain links TRBV30 with TRBJ1-3; D unclear. The CDR3 region is CAWSATRGSGNTIYF. The DNA for the CDR3 is TGTGCCTGGAGTGCGACGCGAGGCAGTGGAAACACCATATATTTT.